This section outlines one T cell receptor (beta chain) sequence together with its context. The second PCR ran roughly 7 to 12 cycles with a sample-barcoded 5' primer and J-beta primers. A single record per CDR3 protein comes from TCRdb applying MiXCR to the 5' RACE reads. The table includes approximately 1.5 million distinct CDR3 sequences, almost 35% detected once. This entry comes from a study of blood T cells in healthy people across ages. J was trimmed by 9 bases and V by 11 bases; bases with no gene match: 14. This CDR3 is built from 15 residues. Germline values: CDR1 MNHEY, CDR2 SMNVEV (reference sequence).

The gene calls are TRBV27 and TRBJ2-1, with TRBD1 identical over 12 bases. The sample comprised blood. This receptor was identified in a woman aged 25 to 39 in good health. The CDR3 bases are TGTGCCCCCTTCTCGGGACAGGGGGCGAAGTGTGAGCAGTTCTTC. It specifies CAPFSGQGAKCEQFF.